The 26 T cell receptor beta chains presented below share a single source sample, sequenced in a study of T-cell reconstitution after alpha-beta-depleted transplantation in children. Library preparation (for TCRbeta) was performed with unique molecular identifiers. TCRdb processed the PCR reads anew with MiXCR; each CDR3 protein has one entry. The table shows 330,000 or so distinct CDR3 sequences, with about 9.4% occurring only once. Sample: PBMCs, taken before TCRalphabeta/CD19-depleted stem cell transplant. The receptors originated from a boy younger than two with acute myeloid leukemia, due to receive a stem cell transplant.

Many counts were recorded for this clonotype. The chain uses TRBV7-8 and TRBJ2-1, with 10 bases that match TRBD1. The CDR3 is 16 amino acids. Germline assignment: CDR1 SGHVS and CDR2 FQNEAQ. Unmatched junction bases numbered 8, after V lost 0 bases and J lost 9 bases. CDR3 loop: CASSLARWDRGREQFF. The CDR3 bases are TGTGCCAGCAGCTTAGCGCGATGGGACAGGGGACGTGAGCAGTTCTTC.

This clonotype came up many times. The chain is built from TRBV27 and TRBJ1-1; D gene unclear. Trimming shortened V by 0 bases and J by 1 base, and 9 bases separated the two germline ends. This CDR3 has 15 residues. Germline CDR1 MNHEY, CDR2 SMNVEV (reference sequence). The CDR3 DNA reads TGTGCCAGCAGTTTATCGGCAGTTCCGAACACTGAAGCTTTCTTT. Its protein is CASSLSAVPNTEAFF.

This clonotype was counted many times. The chain has TRBV5-5 and TRBJ1-4, with D uncertain. Trimming removed 4 bases at V and 7 bases at J, with 14 bases between. The CDR3 sequence is 14 residues long. Per germline, CDR1 SGHKS and CDR2 YYEKEE (reference sequence). The CDR3 DNA sequence: TGTGCCAGCAGCCCGGGTTTCGGGAGTGAAAAACTGTTTTTT. Its protein product is CASSPGFGSEKLFF.

In this sample, this clonotype turned up many times. This chain joins TRBV5-1 and TRBJ2-5; no clear D gene. This CDR3 comprises 13 residues. The germline V gene has CDR1 SGHRS and CDR2 YFSETQ. V gave up 2 bases and J gave up 0 bases, with 5 bases separating them. The CDR3 DNA reads TGCGCCAGCAGCTTACAATACCAAGAGACCCAGTACTTC. Translated: CASSLQYQETQYF.

This clonotype was counted ten times or more. V gene TRBV11-2 combines with J gene TRBJ2-1; 8 nucleotides line up with TRBD2. The junction had 10 bases not matched to a gene; V was cut back by 4 bases and J by 5 bases. Germline CDR1 SGHAT, CDR2 FQNNGV. CDR3 length: 16 residues. Here the CDR3 DNA reads TGTGCCAGCAGCTCTGGCCGCGGGGGGTCAAACAATGAGCAGTTCTTC. Protein sequence: CASSSGRGGSNNEQFF.

This clonotype was seen repeatedly, ten times or more. The chain uses TRBV7-2 and TRBJ2-3, with D perhaps matching TRBD2 (6 bases). CDR1 and CDR2 from the germline V gene are SGHTA and FQGNSA. Trimming shortened V by 5 bases and J by 4 bases, and 10 bases separated the two germline ends. CDR3 size: 13 residues. CDR3 nucleotides: TGTGCCAGCAGCCTCCCGGGGGCAGATACGCAGTATTTT. Protein product: CASSLPGADTQYF.

This clonotype was seen only a few times. The chain joins TRBV2 to TRBJ1-1; no firm D call. The ends were cut back, 2 bases at V and 3 bases at J, with 13 bases in the middle. The CDR3 covers 15 residues. Germline assignment: CDR1 SNHLY and CDR2 FYNNEI. Written as DNA, the CDR3 is TGTGCCAGCAGTGAATCACTTAGGTGGGACACTGAAGCTTTCTTT. It yields the protein CASSESLRWDTEAFF.

This clonotype was counted at least ten times. The gene calls are TRBV7-8 and TRBJ2-5; possible D gene TRBD2, 5 bases. Germline CDR1 reads SGHVS; CDR2 reads FQNEAQ. The CDR3 spans 15 residues. Trimming shortened V by 1 base and J by 5 bases, and 14 bases separated the two germline ends. The CDR3 sequence is CASSLGIGRRETQYF. The CDR3 DNA reads TGTGCCAGCAGCTTAGGAATTGGACGGAGGGAGACCCAGTACTTC.

As regards this clonotype: A much more abundant neighbour one base away suggests this may be a read error. The V gene is TRBV7-9, the J gene TRBJ2-1; 10 bases are a match to TRBD2. The CDR3 has 16 amino acids. The germline gives CDR1 SEHNR, CDR2 FQNEAQ (reference sequence). The CDR3 protein is CASSLALAGALNGQFF. The CDR3 DNA is TGTGCCAGCAGCTTAGCGCTAGCGGGAGCCCTCAATGGGCAGTTCTTC.

The genes are TRBV12-3 or TRBV12-4 and TRBJ1-2; maybe TRBD1 (6 bases). The V gene lost 6 bases and the J gene lost 6 bases, with 14 bases spanning the gap. CDR3 length equals 13 residues. CDR3 DNA: TGTGCCAGCAGCGATCACAGGGTCCATGGCTACACCTTC. This codes for CASSDHRVHGYTF.

There are many counts of this clonotype. This chain uses TRBV12-3 or TRBV12-4 with TRBJ2-7, with a possible D match to TRBD1 (6 bases). V lost 5 bases to trimming and J lost 3 bases, with 11 bases between them. This CDR3 comprises 13 residues. This CDR3 reads CASSADSGYEQYF. CDR3 nucleotide sequence: TGTGCCAGCAGTGCGGACAGCGGCTACGAGCAGTACTTC.

The J gene is TRBJ2-7, the V gene TRBV4-3; D gene unclear. The CDR3 is 14 amino acids. Trimming took off 0 bases at V and 8 bases at J, with 14 bases between the two ends. Germline V gene sequence: CDR1 LGHNA, CDR2 YSLEER. Written as DNA, the CDR3 is TGCGCCAGCAGCCAAGATCGTATACCCCTTCAGCAGTACTTC. This sequence encodes CASSQDRIPLQQYF.

This clonotype occurred many times. The V and J genes are TRBV5-6 and TRBJ1-4, with no clear D. The germline V gene encodes CDR1 SGHDT and CDR2 YYEEEE. The CDR3 has 15 amino acids. Trimming took 3 bases from V and 8 from J, leaving 17 bases between them. The DNA for the CDR3 is TGTGCCAGCAGCTCGGGTGGGAAGGAGGACGAAAAACTGTTTTTT. Translating gives CASSSGGKEDEKLFF.

The table lists this clonotype with a few counts. This chain uses TRBV5-4 with TRBJ1-1; D not resolved. Trimming stripped 1 base from V and 0 bases from J, with 7 bases between. This CDR3 is 14 amino acids long. Germline lookup yields CDR1 SGHNT and CDR2 YYREEE (reference sequence). The CDR3 DNA is TGTGCCAGCAGCTTGATGGGTATGAACACTGAAGCTTTCTTT. Translating gives CASSLMGMNTEAFF.

This clonotype occurred many times. V usage is TRBV7-8 and J usage is TRBJ1-2; 8 bases are a match to TRBD1. Germline CDR1 and CDR2: SGHVS and FQNEAQ. Trimming at V came to 1 base and at J to 6 bases, leaving 7 bases not matched to a gene. CDR3 length: 15 residues. CDR3 protein: CASSLETRGLDGYTF. CDR3 nucleotide sequence: TGTGCCAGCAGCTTAGAAACCAGGGGGCTCGATGGCTACACCTTC.

This clonotype has a count of ten or more. In DNA form, the CDR3 reads TGTGCCAGCAGCCCAGGGACCCAAACGCAGTATTTT. Amino acids: CASSPGTQTQYF. The chain joins TRBV7-2 to TRBJ2-3; TRBD1 or TRBD2 may be the D gene (5 bases each). CDR1 is SGHTA, CDR2 FQGNSA, per germline. Trimming pared 5 bases from V and 9 bases from J, leaving 12 bases between. The CDR3 consists of 12 residues.

This clonotype was picked up a small number of times. The V and J genes are TRBV29-1 and TRBJ2-3; 7 positions match TRBD1. Per germline, CDR1 SQVTM and CDR2 ANQGSEA. The CDR3 is 14 residues long. The ends lost 1 base at V and 0 bases at J; junction bases unmatched: 1. CDR3 coding DNA: TGCAGCGTTGAAGTGGGACAGAGCACAGATACGCAGTATTTT. It encodes CSVEVGQSTDTQYF.

J is TRBJ2-7 and V is TRBV20-1; 14 positions agree with TRBD2. V lost 5 bases and J lost 3; bases outside the gene matches: 6. The CDR3 has 15 amino acids. The germline CDR1 and CDR2 sequences are DFQATT and SNEGSKA (reference sequence). The DNA of the CDR3 is TGCAGTGCTGTACCCGGGACTAGCGGGGGCTACGAGCAGTACTTC. This sequence encodes CSAVPGTSGGYEQYF.

This clonotype was picked up many times. This rearrangement joins TRBV12-3 or TRBV12-4 to TRBJ2-7; TRBD2 matches 11 bases. The CDR3 has 15 amino acids. With 1 base clipped from V and 1 base from J, the junction kept 0 bases outside the gene matches. The CDR3, as DNA: TGTGCCAGCAGTTTAGTAGCGGGAGGGTCCTACGAGCAGTACTTC. Residues: CASSLVAGGSYEQYF.

This clonotype has a count of ten or more. The genes are TRBV5-5 and TRBJ2-3, with 7 bases that match TRBD2. CDR1 is SGHKS, CDR2 YYEKEE, per germline (reference sequence). This CDR3 region has 16 residues. V lost 4 bases and J lost 0; bases outside the gene matches: 8. CDR3 in DNA: TGTGCCAGCAGCCAAGTAGCGGGTGGGAGCACAGATACGCAGTATTTT. The encoded protein is CASSQVAGGSTDTQYF.

This clonotype was counted ten times or more. The chain is built from TRBV28 and TRBJ2-4, with 11 bases that match TRBD1. Germline lookup yields CDR1 MDHEN and CDR2 SYDVKM. V lost 4 bases and J lost 6; bases outside the gene matches: 5. The CDR3 totals 15 residues. The chain's CDR3 is CASSSRTGGSNIQYF. The CDR3 DNA reads as TGTGCCAGCAGTTCTCGGACAGGGGGCTCAAACATTCAGTACTTC.

V and J are TRBV24-1 and TRBJ2-1; 9 bases align to TRBD2. The CDR3 length is 16 residues. CDR1 KGHDR and CDR2 SFDVKD come from the germline V gene. J gave up 5 bases and V 4 bases, and 8 bases lay outside the gene matches. The CDR3 nucleotides are TGTGCCACCAGTGAATATGTAGCGGGAGCTCACAATGAGCAGTTCTTC. This sequence encodes CATSEYVAGAHNEQFF.

This clonotype occurred many times. The chain recombines TRBV3-1 with TRBJ2-3; D gene ambiguous. Germline CDR1 LGHDT, CDR2 YNNKEL (reference sequence). The V end lost 4 bases, the J end lost 8 bases, and 13 bases lay between the germline ends. This CDR3 contains 13 residues. CDR3 DNA: TGTGCCAGCAGCCTTAGGACGGACGGTACGCAGTATTTT. Its translation is CASSLRTDGTQYF.

This clonotype showed up many times. The rearrangement links TRBV3-1 to TRBJ2-1; 9 nucleotides align to TRBD2. The germline CDR1 and CDR2 sequences are LGHDT and YNNKEL (reference sequence). The CDR3 is 16 amino acids. The J segment lost 4 bases and the V segment lost 5 bases, leaving 9 bases of the junction unmatched. The CDR3 DNA reads as TGTGCCAGCAGCTCCCGACTAGCGGCGTATTACAATGAGCAGTTCTTC. Translation: CASSSRLAAYYNEQFF.

There are many counts of this clonotype. The J gene is TRBJ1-2, the V gene TRBV4-1, with 8 bases identical to TRBD1. The CDR3 consists of 17 residues. CDR1 is MGHRA, CDR2 YSYEKL, per germline. Trimming took 1 base from V and 1 from J; bases not matched to a gene: 8. The DNA of the CDR3 is TGCGCCAGCAGCCAAGCTCCCGACAGGGGAGGTAACTATGGCTACACCTTC. This gives the protein CASSQAPDRGGNYGYTF.

The chain has TRBV12-3 or TRBV12-4 and TRBJ2-5; D may match TRBD1 or TRBD2 (5 bases each). Trimming stripped 5 bases from V and 5 bases from J, with 15 bases between. The CDR3 totals 14 residues. CDR3 residues: CASSAWGGRETQYF. In DNA, the CDR3 is TGTGCCAGCAGTGCCTGGGGCGGGCGGGAGACCCAGTACTTC.